What follows are 21 T cell receptor beta chains derived from one specimen sequenced in a study of CD8+ T cells in alopecia areata. Regarding treatment: oral pan-JAK inhibitor, 5-10 mg twice daily. RNA was extracted and reverse transcribed into cDNA as the sequencing template. The assay was immunoSEQ multiplex PCR, and TCRdb's table has in-frame clones only and misses some. The sample contains about 270,000 clones, roughly 63% of which appear only once. The sample in question was CD4+ T cells sorted from blood, obtained around week 54, from a patient treated with tofacitinib. The receptor source for this set is a human donor with alopecia areata.

The chain uses TRBV29-1 and TRBJ1-2; a weak D match, TRBD1 (6 bases). The germline V and J ends were trimmed by 4 bases and 0 bases, with 9 bases remaining between them. Germline V CDR1 and CDR2: SQVTM, ANQGSEA. This CDR3 has 13 residues. For the CDR3, the DNA is TGCAGCGTTGGGGACAAACCTAACTATGGCTACACCTTC. Translated: CSVGDKPNYGYTF.

This clone was seen at least ten times. The gene calls are TRBV10-3 and TRBJ2-1, with D hard to call. Trimming took 2 bases from V and 0 from J, leaving 2 bases between them. This CDR3 comprises 13 residues. Germline V gives CDR1 ENHRY, CDR2 SYGVKD. CDR3 protein: CAISEGSYNEQFF. The CDR3 DNA is TGTGCCATCAGTGAGGGCTCCTACAATGAGCAGTTCTTC.

There are a few counts of this clone. This chain links TRBV14 with TRBJ1-5; D is undetermined. V gave up 0 bases and J gave up 7 bases, with 13 bases separating them. The CDR3 totals 15 residues. CDR1 is SGHDN and CDR2 is FVKESK in the germline V gene. CDR3 nucleotides: TGTGCCAGCAGCCAAGATTTTAAGGGAAACCAGCCCCAGCATTTT. Translated: CASSQDFKGNQPQHF. The variable domain in full, completed from reference TRBV14 and TRBJ1-5, reads EAGVTQFPSHSVIEKGQTVTLRCDPISGHDNLYWYRRVMGKEIKFLLHFVKESKQDESGMPNNRFLAERTGGTYSTLKVQPAELEDSGVYFCASSQDFKGNQPQHFGDGTRLSIL.

This CDR3 is CASSVKRTEAFF. In nucleotides, the CDR3 is TGTGCCAGCAGCGTTAAGCGGACTGAAGCTTTCTTT. The rearrangement joins TRBV5-6 to TRBJ1-1; D is uncertain. Looked up from germline, CDR1 is SGHDT and CDR2 is YYEEEE. This CDR3 comprises 12 residues. The germline V and J ends were trimmed by 4 bases and 5 bases, with 9 bases remaining between them.

V usage is TRBV5-1 and J usage is TRBJ2-2, with D possibly matching TRBD1 (6 bases). The CDR3 consists of 15 residues. V was clipped by 4 bases and J by 1 base, with 11 bases between them. Germline V gives CDR1 SGHRS, CDR2 YFSETQ. CDR3 region: CASSPGTLNTGELFF. CDR3 coding DNA: TGCGCCAGCAGCCCCGGGACACTGAACACCGGGGAGCTGTTTTTT.

The chain recombines TRBV5-6 with TRBJ2-2; 8 bases map to TRBD1. The CDR3 contains 17 residues. Germline V gene data show CDR1 as SGHDT and CDR2 as YYEEEE. V shed 4 bases, J shed 2 bases, and the junction held 10 bases outside the gene matches. The CDR3 sequence: CASSPLTQGANTGELFF. The CDR3 DNA reads as TGTGCCAGCAGCCCTCTTACCCAGGGGGCTAACACCGGGGAGCTGTTTTTT.

Comment on this clone: Other DNA sequences in this sample translate to the same CDR3. The genes are TRBV29-1 and TRBJ2-7; TRBD2 matches at 7 bases. The germline V gene encodes CDR1 SQVTM and CDR2 ANQGSEA. V lost 7 bases and J lost 3; bases outside the gene matches: 9. The CDR3 covers 13 residues. CDR3 in DNA: TGCAGCGCCCAGGGAGGGCCACTCTACGAGCAGTACTTC. The encoded protein is CSAQGGPLYEQYF.

The chain links TRBV5-4 to TRBJ2-5, with 11 bases lining up with TRBD2. The length of the CDR3 is 15 residues. V trimming: 4 bases; J trimming: 5 bases; junction bases outside the gene matches: 7. Germline V gives CDR1 SGHNT, CDR2 YYREEE (reference sequence). For the CDR3, the DNA is TGTGCCAGCAGCCCCCCGATAGCGGGAGGGGAGACCCAGTACTTC. Its translation: CASSPPIAGGETQYF.

The CDR3 DNA is TGTGCCAGCAGCCAGGACACGAACACTGAAGCTTTCTTT. Encoded protein: CASSQDTNTEAFF. The chain recombines TRBV2 with TRBJ1-1, with D perhaps matching TRBD1 (5 bases). The CDR3 totals 13 residues. V lost 6 bases and J lost 1, with 9 bases in between. From germline, CDR1 is SNHLY and CDR2 FYNNEI.

The genes are TRBV7-3 and TRBJ2-1; 10 bases align to TRBD2. J gave up 5 bases and V 4 bases, and 2 bases lay outside the gene matches. The V gene's germline CDR1 is SGHTA and CDR2 FQGTGA. CDR3 size: 14 residues. DNA for the CDR3: TGTGCCAGCAGCTCTAGCGGGGGCAACAATGAGCAGTTCTTC. Amino acid sequence: CASSSSGGNNEQFF.

The chain joins TRBV7-3 to TRBJ1-6; D is possibly TRBD1 (6 bases). Germline CDR1 reads SGHTA; CDR2 reads FQGTGA. The CDR3 extends over 14 amino acids. The V end lost 5 bases, the J end lost 7 bases, and 12 bases lay between the germline ends. CDR3 in amino acids: CASSLTGANSPLHF. The CDR3 nucleotides read TGTGCCAGCAGCCTGACGGGGGCCAATTCACCCCTCCACTTT. Combining the CDR3 with reference TRBV7-3 and TRBJ1-6 gives the whole variable domain GAGVSQTPSNKVTEKGKYVELRCDPISGHTALYWYRQSLGQGPEFLIYFQGTGAADDSGLPNDRFFAVRPEGSVSTLKIQRTERGDSAVYLCASSLTGANSPLHFGNGTRLTVT.

This clone was seen only a few times. The chain couples TRBV5-4 to TRBJ1-5; D is uncertain. Germline values: CDR1 SGHNT, CDR2 YYREEE (reference sequence). The length of the CDR3 is 13 residues. V lost 0 bases and J lost 7, with 8 bases in between. CDR3 in DNA: TGTGCCAGCAGCTTGGGGGAGGACCAGCCCCAGCATTTT. It yields the protein CASSLGEDQPQHF.

The chain couples TRBV30 to TRBJ1-5; D gene uncertain. The CDR3 sequence is 13 residues long. The V end lost 1 base, the J end lost 6 bases, and 10 bases lay between the germline ends. Germline assignment: CDR1 GTSNPN and CDR2 SVGIG (reference sequence). DNA for the CDR3: TGTGCCTGGAGTGCTGTCTTCGGTCAGCCCCAGCATTTT. Amino acid sequence: CAWSAVFGQPQHF.

This chain links TRBV5-1 with TRBJ1-5, with 7 nucleotides matching TRBD1. Losses at the gene ends were 4 bases for V and 3 bases for J; bases not matched to a gene: 7. The CDR3 contains 15 residues. From germline, CDR1 is SGHRS and CDR2 YFSETQ. CDR3 nucleotide sequence: TGCGCCAGCAGCATCGGGACAGCGATCAATCAGCCCCAGCATTTT. Translation: CASSIGTAINQPQHF.

This clone showed up just a few times. CDR3 in amino acids: CASSPGGSPPRNEQFF. The CDR3 region has the DNA TGTGCCAGCAGCCCAGGTGGGTCACCCCCTCGGAATGAGCAGTTCTTC. The V call is TRBV7-9, the J call TRBJ2-1; D not certain. Per germline, CDR1 SEHNR and CDR2 FQNEAQ (reference sequence). V was cut by 5 bases and J by 7 bases, with 21 bases left in between. CDR3 size: 16 residues.

The table lists this clone with a few counts. The J gene is TRBJ1-2, the V gene TRBV1. TRBV1 is deemed a pseudogene. The CDR3 runs 18 residues. The CDR3 region is CTSSPKRAREGARYGYTF. The CDR3 DNA is TGCACCAGCAGCCCCAAAAGGGCGAGGGAGGGGGCGCGGTATGGCTACACCTTC.

The gene calls are TRBV6-5 and TRBJ1-2, with D possibly TRBD1 on 5 matching bases. CDR3 size: 13 residues. Germline values: CDR1 MNHEY, CDR2 SVGAGI. Trimming took 5 bases from V and 2 from J, leaving 9 bases between them. CDR3 DNA: TGTGCCAGCAGTGCCAGGGAAAACTATGGCTACACCTTC. Amino acid sequence: CASSARENYGYTF.

This chain links TRBV10-3 with TRBJ2-3; TRBD1 matches at 8 bases. This CDR3 is 16 amino acids long. V lost 3 bases, J lost 0 bases, and 5 bases stayed unmatched. Germline lookup yields CDR1 ENHRY and CDR2 SYGVKD. The CDR3: CAISESGQGSTDTQYF. The CDR3 DNA reads TGTGCCATCAGTGAAAGTGGACAGGGAAGCACAGATACGCAGTATTTT.

V usage is TRBV5-5 and J usage is TRBJ2-1; D not certain. V lost 0 bases and J lost 0, with 4 bases in between. Germline CDR1 SGHKS, CDR2 YYEKEE (reference sequence). The CDR3 runs 14 residues. DNA of the CDR3: TGTGCCAGCAGCTTGGACAGCTCCTACAATGAGCAGTTCTTC. It translates to CASSLDSSYNEQFF.

V gene TRBV27 combines with J gene TRBJ2-1; TRBD2 matches 10 bases. V shed 5 bases, J shed 4 bases, and the junction held 8 bases outside the gene matches. CDR1 is MNHEY, CDR2 SMNVEV, per germline (reference sequence). This CDR3 spans 16 amino acids. The CDR3 nucleotides are TGTGCCAGCAGTCCACGGCTAGCGGGGGCTTACAATGAGCAGTTCTTC. This encodes CASSPRLAGAYNEQFF.

The rearrangement links TRBV5-1 to TRBJ1-3, with D unclear. Trimming removed 6 bases from V and 0 bases from J, with 10 bases in between. Germline-derived CDR1 and CDR2 are SGHRS and YFSETQ. This CDR3 has 14 amino acids. CDR3: CASMADNSGNTIYF. CDR3 nucleotide sequence: TGCGCCAGCATGGCCGACAACTCTGGAAACACCATATATTTT.